The T cell receptor (beta chain) under discussion was sequenced for a study of blood T cell repertoires in COVID-19. Per the original methods: For nucleated cells, counts were estimated from reference gene primer amplification. Generated by immunoSEQ multiplex PCR, the TCRdb table keeps only in-frame clones and is missing some. V and J calls and clone size are given by that table; D and trimming were obtained from the DNA. Found here are approximately 58,000 clones, 65% to 90% of them singletons; the top ten hold roughly 5.6%. Specimen: peripheral blood. This TCR was sampled from a woman aged 55 to 70 with acute or convalescent COVID-19.

The CDR3: CASSLTGGYGYTF. In DNA form, the CDR3 reads TGTGCCAGCAGCCTCACAGGGGGGTATGGCTACACCTTC. J is TRBJ1-2 and V is TRBV3-1 (or the pseudogene TRBV3-2); 8 bases align to TRBD1. The CDR3 is 13 residues long. V lost 4 bases and J lost 5; bases outside the gene matches: 3. Germline CDR1 is LGHDT and CDR2 is YNNKEL (reference sequence).